This T cell receptor beta chain was identified during a study of beta chain features in type 1 diabetes. About the research overall: Across the samples, 90 million to 120 million sorted cells were examined in total. Findings and limits, study-wide: Whatever favoring of shorter templates PCR might show would apply equally to patients and controls. TCRB CDR3s from Type 1 diabetes patients were moderately but significantly shorter in all four CD4+ subsets.

On this clone: Its antigen is as yet unknown.

Sequenced material consisted of expressed TCRB transcripts (all of the isolated RNA was reverse transcribed). Data came from immunoSEQ multiplex PCR; TCRdb stores just in-frame clones and leaves some out. The table shows some 350,000 clones, with about 13% occurring only once. CDR1 MGHRA and CDR2 YSYEKL come from the germline V gene. The CDR3 totals 16 residues. V lost 4 bases and J lost 0, with 13 bases in between. One heparinised blood draw, averaging roughly 0.11 L, came from each donor. Once sorted, every population was more than 95% pure. Sequenced: naive CD4+ T cells from blood. V is TRBV4-1 and J is TRBJ2-1, with a weak D call TRBD1 (6 bases). This clonotype was sampled from a woman between 18 and 29 years old with type 1 diabetes. The CDR3 coding sequence is TGCGCCAGCAGCCCTAGACAGGACGGCTCCTACAATGAGCAGTTCTTC. Amino acid sequence: CASSPRQDGSYNEQFF.